This T cell receptor (beta chain) was sequenced for a study of blood T cell repertoires in COVID-19. Study in general: T cells, B-cell-depleted T cells, or PBMCs supplied cDNA or gDNA.

CDR1 and CDR2 from the germline V gene are SGHRS and YFSETQ. The CDR3 is 16 residues long. V was pared by 4 bases and J by 6 bases, with 9 bases of the junction left unmatched. Original data processing: Estimated nucleated cell counts came from reference gene primer amplification. Sequenced by immunoSEQ multiplex PCR; TCRdb stores in-frame clones only, minus some. V and J calls and clone size are those listed in that table; D and trimming were worked out from the DNA. This sample yields 15,000 or so clones, of which around 74% are seen a single time; around 15% belongs to the top ten. The rearrangement links TRBV5-1 to TRBJ1-4, with 10 positions matching TRBD1. The source is a man aged 60 to 75 with acute or convalescent COVID-19. The sequencing sample was made of peripheral blood. Here the CDR3 reads CASSHSPGTGDEKLFF. For the CDR3, the DNA is TGCGCCAGCAGCCACTCCCCCGGGACAGGGGATGAAAAACTGTTTTTT.